A single sample gave rise to the 14 T cell receptor beta chains below, sequenced in a study of regulatory T cells in long-lasting Graves disease. CDR3 regions were amplified by Arm-PCR using iRepertoire HTBI primers to build TCR beta libraries. TCRdb reprocessed the multiplex PCR reads via MiXCR and lists one record per CDR3 protein. The sample has over 450,000 distinct CDR3 sequences, 20% to 25% seen once. The time point was: persistent/refractory GD, antithyroid drugs over 5 years with positive TRAb. Researchers made the TCR library from RNA that was extracted from PBMCs. Material: peripheral blood mononuclear cells (PBMCs), obtained when the disease was refractory, from a patient treated with antithyroid drugs. Receptors were obtained from a female donor with Graves disease.

The chain is built from TRBV5-1 and TRBJ2-4, with D unresolved. The germline V and J ends were trimmed by 8 bases and 0 bases, with 12 bases remaining between them. CDR1 and CDR2 (germline): SGHRS, YFSETQ. The CDR3 is 14 residues long. DNA of the CDR3: TGCGCCAGTCGTAATGATTTAGCCAAAAACATTCAGTACTTC. It translates to CASRNDLAKNIQYF.

This clonotype turned up a few times. The chain joins TRBV27 to TRBJ1-1; D gene unclear. V was pared by 4 bases and J by 0 bases, with 9 bases between. Looked up from germline, CDR1 is MNHEY and CDR2 is SMNVEV (reference sequence). The CDR3 covers 14 residues. CDR3 amino acids: CASSSFAMNTEAFF. The CDR3 bases are TGTGCCAGCAGTTCATTTGCGATGAACACTGAAGCTTTCTTT.

The chain recombines TRBV24-1 with TRBJ2-4; D not resolved. The length of the CDR3 is 16 residues. The V end was cut by 3 bases, the J end by 6 bases, with 17 bases between. The germline CDR1 and CDR2 sequences are KGHDR and SFDVKD. The CDR3 loop reads CATSDPTEGSRNIQYF. DNA for the CDR3: TGTGCCACCAGTGATCCCACCGAAGGGTCCAGAAACATTCAGTACTTC.

In this sample, this clonotype turned up a few times. One end of the junction fails to match germline, which may point to a read error. The chain uses TRBV6-4 and TRBJ2-5; D is unresolved. The CDR3 is made up of 15 amino acids. The germline CDR1 and CDR2 sequences are MRHNA and SNTAGT. CDR3 coding DNA: TGTGCCAGCAGTTACTCGATAGGGAAAAAAGAGACCCAGTACTTC. Protein product: CASSYSIGKKETQYF.

The chain combines TRBV13 with TRBJ2-5, with 7 bases fitting TRBD2. V gave up 2 bases and J gave up 1 base; unmatched junction bases: 4. CDR1 PRHDT and CDR2 FYEKMQ come from the germline V gene (reference sequence). The CDR3 is 15 amino acids. This chain's CDR3 is CASSLYRGSQETQYF. As DNA, the CDR3 is TGTGCCAGCAGCTTATACCGCGGGAGCCAAGAGACCCAGTACTTC.

The chain combines TRBV7-6 with TRBJ2-5; 9 nucleotides match TRBD2. V was clipped by 4 bases and J by 5 bases; unmatched bases: 17. CDR1 SGHVS and CDR2 FNYEAQ come from the germline V gene. This CDR3 comprises 18 residues. DNA for the CDR3: TGTGCCAGCAGCTCGGCTGGACTTGCTAGCGGGGCCGCTGAGACCCAGTACTTC. Its translation: CASSSAGLASGAAETQYF.

This clonotype was picked up a small number of times. The chain uses TRBV12-3 or TRBV12-4 and TRBJ2-4; TRBD2 matches 12 bases. The CDR3 consists of 18 residues. The J segment lost 1 base and the V segment lost 3 bases, leaving 7 bases of the junction unmatched. CDR3 residues: CASSFLAGGPGAKNIQYF. As DNA, the CDR3 is TGTGCCAGCAGTTTCCTAGCGGGAGGGCCGGGGGCCAAAAACATTCAGTACTTC.

As to this clonotype: Given a much more abundant clone one base away, this may be a read error. This sequence joins TRBV12-5 and TRBJ2-5; perhaps TRBD2 as D (6 bases). V lost 7 bases and J lost 2, with 11 bases in between. CDR3 size: 13 residues. Germline V gene lookup returns CDR1 LGHNT and CDR2 FRNRAP. Written as DNA, the CDR3 is TGTGCTAGTGCCCAAGCGGGTCAAGAGACCCAGTACTTC. Protein product: CASAQAGQETQYF.

This clonotype turned up a few times. The chain joins TRBV7-3 to TRBJ2-1; D gene uncertain. The V gene lost 6 bases and the J gene lost 4 bases, with 16 bases spanning the gap. Germline-derived CDR1 and CDR2 are SGHTA and FQGTGA. The CDR3 runs to 15 residues. The CDR3 coding sequence is TGTGCCAGCAGTCTCCAGGTTTCCACTTACAATGAGCAGTTCTTC. As protein: CASSLQVSTYNEQFF.

In this sample, this clonotype turned up many times. V gene TRBV7-8 combines with J gene TRBJ1-2, with TRBD1 matching 8 bases. V was clipped by 3 bases and J by 8 bases; unmatched bases: 2. The CDR3 has 12 amino acids. The V gene's germline CDR1 is SGHVS and CDR2 FQNEAQ. CDR3 sequence reads: CASSFRQGGYTF. CDR3 in DNA: TGTGCCAGCAGCTTTAGACAGGGGGGCTACACCTTC.

The chain links TRBV7-9 to TRBJ1-6; the match to TRBD1 covers 8 bases. Germline V gene lookup returns CDR1 SEHNR and CDR2 FQNEAQ (reference sequence). The CDR3 is 15 residues long. V was pared by 5 bases and J by 7 bases, with 7 bases of the junction left unmatched. CDR3 sequence: CASSLEQGANSPLHF. CDR3 DNA sequence: TGTGCCAGCAGCCTAGAGCAGGGGGCGAATTCACCCCTCCACTTT.

This clonotype was counted ten times or more. V is TRBV11-2 and J is TRBJ2-5; D is uncertain. Germline CDR1 reads SGHAT; CDR2 reads FQNNGV. CDR3 size: 14 residues. Trimming shortened V by 5 bases and J by 5 bases, and 15 bases separated the two germline ends. CDR3 nucleotide sequence: TGTGCCAGCAGCCTGTCCTATGGGTCGGAGACCCAGTACTTC. It is translated as CASSLSYGSETQYF.

This clonotype was detected only a few times. The chain employs TRBV7-9 and TRBJ2-7, with 8 bases lining up with TRBD1. This CDR3 has 18 residues. The V and J ends lost 4 bases and 3 bases, in that order; junction bases with no gene match: 17. CDR1 and CDR2 from the germline V gene are SEHNR and FQNEAQ (reference sequence). CDR3 amino acids: CASSSLPDRGEEYYEQYF. The CDR3 DNA reads TGTGCCAGCAGCTCGCTCCCCGACAGGGGAGAGGAATACTACGAGCAGTACTTC. Full variable domain (outside the CDR3, taken from reference TRBV7-9 and TRBJ2-7): DTGVSQNPRHKITKRGQNVTFRCDPISEHNRLYWYRQTLGQGPEFLTYFQNEAQLEKSRLLSDRFSAERPKGSFSTLEIQRTEQGDSAMYLCASSSLPDRGEEYYEQYFGPGTRLTVT.

For this clonotype: A single base is all that separates this from a far larger clone, so a read error is likely. This rearrangement joins TRBV11-2 to TRBJ2-7; the match to TRBD1 covers 9 bases. The V segment lost 7 bases and the J segment 4 bases; nucleotides outside the gene matches: 8. The CDR3 consists of 14 residues. Germline lookup yields CDR1 SGHAT and CDR2 FQNNGV. The CDR3 nucleotides read TGTGCCAGCAAAAGACAGGGGGGCCCATACGAGCAGTACTTC. This sequence encodes CASKRQGGPYEQYF. Using reference TRBV11-2 and TRBJ2-7 for the parts outside the CDR3, the full variable domain is EAGVAQSPRYKIIEKRQSVAFWCNPISGHATLYWYQQILGQGPKLLIQFQNNGVVDDSQLPKDRFSAERLKGVDSTLKIQPAKLEDSAVYLCASKRQGGPYEQYFGPGTRLTVT.